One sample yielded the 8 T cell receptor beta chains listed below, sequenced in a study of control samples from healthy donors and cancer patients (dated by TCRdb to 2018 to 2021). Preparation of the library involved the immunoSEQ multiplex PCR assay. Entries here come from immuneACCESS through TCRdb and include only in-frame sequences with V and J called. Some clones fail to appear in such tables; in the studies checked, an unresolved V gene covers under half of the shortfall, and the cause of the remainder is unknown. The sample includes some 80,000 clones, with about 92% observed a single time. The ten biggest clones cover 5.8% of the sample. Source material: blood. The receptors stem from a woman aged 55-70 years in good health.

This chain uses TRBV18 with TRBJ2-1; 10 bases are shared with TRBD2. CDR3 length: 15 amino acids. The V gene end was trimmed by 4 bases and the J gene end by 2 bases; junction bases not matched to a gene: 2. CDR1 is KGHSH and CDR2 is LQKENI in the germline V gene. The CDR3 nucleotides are TGTGCCAGCTCACTCGGGACTAGCGCCTACAATGAGCAGTTCTTC. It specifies CASSLGTSAYNEQFF.

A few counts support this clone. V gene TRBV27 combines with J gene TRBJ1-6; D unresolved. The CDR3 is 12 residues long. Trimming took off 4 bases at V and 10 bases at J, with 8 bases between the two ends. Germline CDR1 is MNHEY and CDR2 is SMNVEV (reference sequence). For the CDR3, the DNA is TGTGCCAGCAGTTCCCCGGACTCACCCCTCCACTTT. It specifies CASSSPDSPLHF.

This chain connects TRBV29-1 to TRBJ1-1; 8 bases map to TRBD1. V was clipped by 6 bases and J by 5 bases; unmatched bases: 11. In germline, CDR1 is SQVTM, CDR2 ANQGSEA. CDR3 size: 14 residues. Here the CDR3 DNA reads TGCAGCGTCGCAGGGGGCGGATTTGTTACTGAAGCTTTCTTT. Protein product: CSVAGGGFVTEAFF.

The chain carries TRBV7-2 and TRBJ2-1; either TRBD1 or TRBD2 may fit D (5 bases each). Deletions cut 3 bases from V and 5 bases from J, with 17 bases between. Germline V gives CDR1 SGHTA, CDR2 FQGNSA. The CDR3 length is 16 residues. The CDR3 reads CASSFRDPRPNNEQFF. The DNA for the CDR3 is TGTGCCAGCAGCTTCCGGGACCCTCGACCCAACAATGAGCAGTTCTTC. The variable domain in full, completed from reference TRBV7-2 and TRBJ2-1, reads GAGVSQSPSNKVTEKGKDVELRCDPISGHTALYWYRQSLGQGLEFLIYFQGNSAPDKSGLPSDRFSAERTGGSVSTLTIQRTQQEDSAVYLCASSFRDPRPNNEQFFGPGTRLTVL.

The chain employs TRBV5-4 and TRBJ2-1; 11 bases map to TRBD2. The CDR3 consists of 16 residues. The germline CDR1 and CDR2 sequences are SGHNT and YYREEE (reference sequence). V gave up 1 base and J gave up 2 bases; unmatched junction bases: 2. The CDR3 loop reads CASSLSSGRTYNEQFF. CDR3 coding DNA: TGTGCCAGCAGCTTGTCTAGCGGGAGGACCTACAATGAGCAGTTCTTC. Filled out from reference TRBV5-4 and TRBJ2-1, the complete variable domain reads ETGVTQSPTHLIKTRGQQVTLRCSSQSGHNTVSWYQQALGQGPQFIFQYYREEENGRGNFPPRFSGLQFPNYSSELNVNALELDDSALYLCASSLSSGRTYNEQFFGPGTRLTVL.

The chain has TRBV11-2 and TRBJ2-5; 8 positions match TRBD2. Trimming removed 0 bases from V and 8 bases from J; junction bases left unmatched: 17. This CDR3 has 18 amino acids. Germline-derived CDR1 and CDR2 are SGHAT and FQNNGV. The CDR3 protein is CASSLDGTSARPSNTQYF. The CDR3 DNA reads TGTGCCAGCAGCTTAGATGGGACTAGTGCACGGCCGTCAAACACCCAGTACTTC.

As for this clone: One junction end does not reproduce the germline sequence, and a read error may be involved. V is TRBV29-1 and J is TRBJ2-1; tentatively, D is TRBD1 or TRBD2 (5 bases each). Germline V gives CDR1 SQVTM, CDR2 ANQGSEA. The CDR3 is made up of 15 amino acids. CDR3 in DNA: TGCAGCGTTGAAGCATGGGACCGAAGCTACGATGAGCAGTTCTTC. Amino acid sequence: CSVEAWDRSYDEQFF.

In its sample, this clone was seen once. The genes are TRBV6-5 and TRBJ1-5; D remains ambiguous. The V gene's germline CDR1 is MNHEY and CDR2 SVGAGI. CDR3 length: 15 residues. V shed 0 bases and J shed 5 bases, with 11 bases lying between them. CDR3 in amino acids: CASSYSIIGDQPQHF. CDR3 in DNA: TGTGCCAGCAGTTACTCGATAATCGGAGATCAGCCCCAGCATTTT.